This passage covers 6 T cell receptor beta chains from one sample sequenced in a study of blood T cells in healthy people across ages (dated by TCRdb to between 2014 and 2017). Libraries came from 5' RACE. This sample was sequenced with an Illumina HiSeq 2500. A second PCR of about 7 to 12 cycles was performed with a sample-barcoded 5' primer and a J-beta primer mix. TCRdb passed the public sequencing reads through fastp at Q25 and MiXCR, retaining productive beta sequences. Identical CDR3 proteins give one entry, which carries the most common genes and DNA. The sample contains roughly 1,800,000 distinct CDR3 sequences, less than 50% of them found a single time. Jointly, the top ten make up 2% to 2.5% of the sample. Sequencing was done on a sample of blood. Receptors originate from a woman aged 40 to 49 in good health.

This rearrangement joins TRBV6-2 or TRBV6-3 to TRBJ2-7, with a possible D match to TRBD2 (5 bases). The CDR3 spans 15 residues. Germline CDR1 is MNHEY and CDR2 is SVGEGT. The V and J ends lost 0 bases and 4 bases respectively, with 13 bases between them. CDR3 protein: CASSYSNPRGYEQYF. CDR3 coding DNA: TGTGCCAGCAGTTACTCGAACCCCCGGGGATACGAGCAGTACTTC.

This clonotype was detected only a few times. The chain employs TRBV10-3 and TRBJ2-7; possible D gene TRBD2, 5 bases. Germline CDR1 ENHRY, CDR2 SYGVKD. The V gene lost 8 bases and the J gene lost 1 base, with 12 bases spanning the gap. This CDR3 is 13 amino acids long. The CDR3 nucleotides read TGTGCCATCGGTTCCGGGATTTCCTACGAGCAGTACTTC. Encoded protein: CAIGSGISYEQYF.

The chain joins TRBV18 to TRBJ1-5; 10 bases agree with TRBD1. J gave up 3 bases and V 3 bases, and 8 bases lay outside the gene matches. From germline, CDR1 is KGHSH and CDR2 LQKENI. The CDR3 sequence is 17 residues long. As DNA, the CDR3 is TGTGCCAGCTCACCTAGAAGGGGACAGGGGTTCAATCAGCCCCAGCATTTT. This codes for CASSPRRGQGFNQPQHF.

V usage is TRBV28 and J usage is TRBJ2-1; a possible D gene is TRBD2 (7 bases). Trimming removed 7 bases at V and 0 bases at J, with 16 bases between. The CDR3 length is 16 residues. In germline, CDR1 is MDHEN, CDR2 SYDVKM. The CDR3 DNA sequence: TGTGCCAGCACCGGGCGGGGGCCGAGCTCCTACAATGAGCAGTTCTTC. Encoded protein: CASTGRGPSSYNEQFF. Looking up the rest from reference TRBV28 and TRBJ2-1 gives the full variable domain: DVKVTQSSRYLVKRTGEKVFLECVQDMDHENMFWYRQDPGLGLRLIYFSYDVKMKEKGDIPEGYSVSREKKERFSLILESASTNQTSMYLCASTGRGPSSYNEQFFGPGTRLTVL.

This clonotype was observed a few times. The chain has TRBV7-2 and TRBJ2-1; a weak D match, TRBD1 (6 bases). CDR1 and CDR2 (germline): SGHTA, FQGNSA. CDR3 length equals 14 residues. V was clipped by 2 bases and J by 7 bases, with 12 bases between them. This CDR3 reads CASSLTRTENEQFF. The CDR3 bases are TGTGCCAGCAGCTTAACTCGGACAGAGAATGAGCAGTTCTTC.

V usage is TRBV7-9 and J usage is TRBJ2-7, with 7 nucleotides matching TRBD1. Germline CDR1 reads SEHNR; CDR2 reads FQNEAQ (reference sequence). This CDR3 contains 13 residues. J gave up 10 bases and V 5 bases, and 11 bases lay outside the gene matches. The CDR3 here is CASSDPGQKTQYF. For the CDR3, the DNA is TGTGCCAGCAGCGATCCGGGACAGAAGACTCAGTACTTC.